The sequence of this TCR beta chain was determined in a study of cytomegalovirus exposure and HLA in healthy donors. Note on this clone: Its specificity is unknown.

Findings and limits, study-wide: It was taken for granted in presence/absence analyses that sequencing depth across donors was roughly uniform.

Losses at the gene ends were 3 bases for V and 7 bases for J; bases not matched to a gene: 9. Germline V lookup: CDR1 LNHDA, CDR2 SQIVND (reference sequence). The CDR3 runs 15 residues. The PCR ran on 60 Vbeta and 13 Jbeta primers. TCRdb's copy holds only in-frame clones and misses some; the assay was immunoSEQ multiplex PCR. Reported are 40,000 or so clones; the ten largest clones contain 3% to 4.5%. Sequenced material: PBMCs. This receptor was taken from a male donor in good health and CMV-seronegative. The V and J genes are TRBV19 and TRBJ1-5; 7 bases line up with TRBD1. The CDR3 nucleotides read TGTGCCAGTAGTATTATGGCAGGGGGAGACCAGCCCCAGCATTTT. Amino acid sequence: CASSIMAGGDQPQHF.